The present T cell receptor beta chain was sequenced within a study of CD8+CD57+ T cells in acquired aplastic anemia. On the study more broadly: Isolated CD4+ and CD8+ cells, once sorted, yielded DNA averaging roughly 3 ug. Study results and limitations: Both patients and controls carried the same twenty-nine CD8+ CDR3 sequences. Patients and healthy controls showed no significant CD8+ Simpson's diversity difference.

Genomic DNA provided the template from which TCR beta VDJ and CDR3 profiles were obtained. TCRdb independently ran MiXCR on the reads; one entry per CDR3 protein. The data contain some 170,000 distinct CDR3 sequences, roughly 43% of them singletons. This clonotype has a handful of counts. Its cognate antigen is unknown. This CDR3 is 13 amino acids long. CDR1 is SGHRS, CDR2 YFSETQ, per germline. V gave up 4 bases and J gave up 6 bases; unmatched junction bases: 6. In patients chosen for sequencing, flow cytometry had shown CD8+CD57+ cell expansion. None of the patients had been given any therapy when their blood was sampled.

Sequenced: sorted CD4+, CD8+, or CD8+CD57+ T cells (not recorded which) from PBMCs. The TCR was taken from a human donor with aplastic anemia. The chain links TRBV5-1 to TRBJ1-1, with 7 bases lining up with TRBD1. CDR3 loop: CASSQDRFSEAFF. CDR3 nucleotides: TGCGCCAGCAGCCAGGACAGGTTCTCTGAAGCTTTCTTT.